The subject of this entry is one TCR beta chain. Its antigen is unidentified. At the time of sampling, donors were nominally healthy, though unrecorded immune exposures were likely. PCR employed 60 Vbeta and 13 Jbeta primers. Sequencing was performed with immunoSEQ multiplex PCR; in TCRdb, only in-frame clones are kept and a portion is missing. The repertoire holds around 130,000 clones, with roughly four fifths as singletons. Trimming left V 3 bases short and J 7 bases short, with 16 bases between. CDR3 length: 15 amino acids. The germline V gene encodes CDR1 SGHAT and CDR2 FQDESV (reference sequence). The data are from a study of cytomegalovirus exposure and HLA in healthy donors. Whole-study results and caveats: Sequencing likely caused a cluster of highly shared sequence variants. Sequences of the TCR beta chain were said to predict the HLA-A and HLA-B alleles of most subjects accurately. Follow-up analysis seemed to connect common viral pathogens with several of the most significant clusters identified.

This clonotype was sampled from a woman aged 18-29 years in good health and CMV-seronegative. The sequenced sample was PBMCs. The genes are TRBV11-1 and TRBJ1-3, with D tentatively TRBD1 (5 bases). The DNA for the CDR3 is TGTGCCAGCAGCTTGGGCAGGGAATCCGGCAACACCATATATTTT. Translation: CASSLGRESGNTIYF.